These T cell receptor beta chains were read from a single sample in a study of T cell repertoires in cytomegalovirus infection. TCRdb called the reads again in MiXCR, with one record for every CDR3 protein. Of approximately 550,000 distinct CDR3 sequences in the sample, about 17% were seen once. The sequencing input was CD8+ T cells from PBMCs. All receptors derive from a human donor in good health (CMV status not recorded). Some clones in this sample may be carry-over from other donors' samples. Each CDR3 is given with its conserved first and last residue.

j_gene	v_gene	CDR3aa
TRBJ2-7	TRBV20-1	CSARAGRMPYEQYF
TRBJ2-7	TRBV5-5	CASSSRDRETEQYF
TRBJ2-4	TRBV19	CASKPGPSVDKNIQYF
TRBJ2-5	TRBV6-5	CASNSRVGETQYF
TRBJ2-7	TRBV7-9	CASSPDSFYEQYF
TRBJ2-5	TRBV20-1	CSARALLAGQETQYF
TRBJ1-2	TRBV19	CASSIDGSYYGYTF
TRBJ2-3	TRBV7-7	CASSHSGLGTDTQYF
TRBJ1-1	TRBV19	CASTRGESGAFF
TRBJ2-5	TRBV11-2	CASSLGWRQETQYF
TRBJ1-1	TRBV27	CASISGTGYPEAFF
TRBJ1-1	TRBV3-1	CASSYRGFAEAFF
TRBJ2-5	TRBV18	CASSPPRTGLGQETQYF
TRBJ2-7	TRBV2	CASSEVRSYEQYF
TRBJ2-1	TRBV6-5	CASSYSGLAGFLSSYNEQFF
TRBJ2-3	TRBV6-6	CASSYSGGGRDTDTQYF
TRBJ2-2	TRBV11-2	CASSLGDRVAGELFF
TRBJ2-1	TRBV12-3/TRBV12-4	CASSGAGFQQFF
TRBJ1-5	TRBV6-6	CASSSSVGGRKPTHF
TRBJ2-6	TRBV12-3/TRBV12-4	CASTMAGANVLTF
TRBJ2-5	TRBV27	CASSSRARVETQYF
TRBJ1-1	TRBV11-3	CASSPAPAMNTEAFF
TRBJ1-6	TRBV6-1	CASSERSNSPLHF
TRBJ2-5	TRBV4-1	CASSQDRTSQETQYF
TRBJ1-2	TRBV14	CASSLTGQGRSYGYTF
TRBJ2-1	TRBV14	CASSQTHFPWQGEGNEQFF
TRBJ2-5	TRBV14	CASSQAPETQYF
TRBJ1-1	TRBV20-1	CSAITGVPEAFF
TRBJ2-7	TRBV27	CASRRRLNTYEQYF
TRBJ2-1	TRBV9	CASSVGLLGNEQFF
TRBJ1-5	TRBV10-3	CAIARDSDQPQHF
TRBJ2-1	TRBV29-1	CSVEGVGGAGKTYNEQFF
TRBJ1-1	TRBV7-3	CASSLNVDTEAFF
TRBJ2-1	TRBV6-2/TRBV6-3	CASSYRKTGGLHNEQFF
TRBJ1-1	TRBV6-5	CASSYGISEDTEAFF
TRBJ2-4	TRBV6-1	CASSEADRRNFNLAKNIQYF
TRBJ1-2	TRBV4-1	CASSQETGEAAYGYTF
TRBJ1-1	TRBV18	CASSPLPENTEAFF
TRBJ2-2	TRBV6-2/TRBV6-3	CASSYSPGQGLNTGELFF
TRBJ1-1	TRBV4-1	CASSPPEGDTEAFF
TRBJ2-3	TRBV4-1	CASSQDPSGGVDTQYF
TRBJ2-3	TRBV15	CATSRDLAESTDTQYF
TRBJ2-5	TRBV6-6	CASRTGTGARETQYF
TRBJ2-5	TRBV10-3	CAIRAKETQYF
TRBJ2-2	TRBV4-1	CASSQPDTNTGELCF
TRBJ2-6	TRBV12-3/TRBV12-4	CASTSGPQDPSGANVLTF
TRBJ2-6	TRBV7-9	CAIPAGSGANVLTF
TRBJ1-3	TRBV11-2	CASSFGPGLSSGNTIYF
TRBJ2-2	TRBV15	CATSRDRGTGELFF
TRBJ1-1	TRBV7-2	CASTLRGPNTEAFF
TRBJ2-1	TRBV11-2	CASSLVADIGINEQFF
TRBJ2-5	TRBV30	CAWGGGNGETQYF
TRBJ1-5	TRBV27	CASSPGRRFFSNQPQHF
TRBJ1-2	TRBV5-6	CASSSGPPFSNNYGYTF
TRBJ2-3	TRBV19	CASSKPAGGPDTQYF
TRBJ2-1	TRBV7-3	CASSLNLAPLGDNEQFF
TRBJ1-1	TRBV10-3	CAISPSWGGGEDTEAFF
TRBJ2-1	TRBV7-9	CASSLEDWPRGEQFF
TRBJ2-6	TRBV11-3	CAGGGEKSGANVLTF
TRBJ2-6	TRBV7-3	CASSPTGGVGANVLTF